The TCR beta chain under discussion was sequenced for a study of blood T cell repertoires in COVID-19. Turning to the study itself: The United States, Italy and Spain supplied acute and convalescent COVID-19 samples. Sample material is recorded as cDNA or gDNA derived from T cells, B-cell-depleted T cells, or PBMCs.

Sequenced by immunoSEQ multiplex PCR; TCRdb stores in-frame clones only, minus some. The sample holds around 300,000 clones, 89% seen once. The CDR3 is 16 residues long. Per the germline V gene, CDR1 is SGHNT and CDR2 is YYREEE (reference sequence). V lost 9 bases, J lost 5 bases, and 18 bases stayed unmatched. Sequencing was done on a sample of peripheral blood. This TCR came from a woman between 40 and 55 years old who had recovered from COVID-19. The chain has TRBV5-4 and TRBJ2-3; 7 nucleotides match TRBD2. CDR3 DNA sequence: TGTGCCACACACCTTCGGGAGGCCGCACTTAAAGATACGCAGTATTTT. Protein product: CATHLREAALKDTQYF. The entire variable domain, with the rest obtained from reference TRBV5-4 and TRBJ2-3, is as follows: ETGVTQSPTHLIKTRGQQVTLRCSSQSGHNTVSWYQQALGQGPQFIFQYYREEENGRGNFPPRFSGLQFPNYSSELNVNALELDDSALYLCATHLREAALKDTQYFGPGTRLTVL.